This T cell receptor beta chain was profiled in a study of beta chain features in type 1 diabetes. There are many counts of this clone. Its antigen is currently unknown. Sequenced material consisted of expressed TCRB transcripts (all of the isolated RNA was reverse transcribed). TCRdb keeps only in-frame clones here, not all; method: immunoSEQ multiplex PCR. The sample lists under 900,000 clones, roughly 15% seen once, with 0.023% in the top ten. The germline V and J ends were trimmed by 6 bases and 2 bases, with 11 bases remaining between them. The CDR3 spans 14 residues. Germline values: CDR1 MDHEN, CDR2 SYDVKM. Study-level points and caveats: Within patients, naive, central memory and Treg TCRB repertoires seemed more similar than within healthy donors. Although PCR might favor shorter templates, it would do so equally in patients and controls.

Input material: naive CD4+ T cells from blood. This TCR derives from a woman between 18 and 29 years old in good health. The V call is TRBV28, the J call TRBJ2-4, with D hard to call. The DNA for the CDR3 is TGTGCCAGCAGCCTTACAGTGTCCAAAAACATTCAGTACTTC. Translating it yields CASSLTVSKNIQYF.